These T cell receptor beta chains were read from a single sample in a study of CD8 T cells in ankylosing spondylitis. TCRdb itself ran the 5' RACE reads through MiXCR, one entry per CDR3 protein. The sample shows about 220,000 distinct CDR3 sequences, about a sixth of them seen only once. Sequences were obtained from blood, either unsorted or a sorted T cell fraction (not recorded which). The receptors derive from a male donor with ankylosing spondylitis. The CDR3 runs from the conserved cysteine through the conserved F or W. D genes are given only for firm matches. Expanded clones are given a class, and other clones once, few, many or no size at all.

cdr3_length j_call clone_size d_call v_call cdr3_aa cdr3_nt
16 TRBJ2-1 NA NA TRBV4-3 CASSQDRFSSYNEQFF TGCGCCAGCAGCCAAGATCGATTTAGCTCCTACAATGAGCAGTTCTTC
13 TRBJ1-2 NA NA TRBV27 CASSSGGSGGYTF TGTGCCAGCAGTTCGGGGGGCTCGGGTGGCTACACCTTC
12 TRBJ1-1 many NA TRBV11-3 CASSPTGTEAFF TGTGCCAGCAGCCCCACAGGGACTGAAGCTTTCTTT
15 TRBJ2-5 few NA TRBV20-1 CSARDRDQIEETQYF TGCAGTGCTAGAGACCGGGACCAAATAGAAGAGACCCAGTACTTC
11 TRBJ1-1 many NA TRBV29-1 CSARGREGDFF TGCAGCGCCCGCGGACGAGAAGGGGATTTCTTT
18 TRBJ2-7 NA TRBD2 TRBV4-2 CASSQDGGASGNFYEQYF TGTGCCAGCAGCCAAGATGGTGGCGCTAGCGGGAATTTTTACGAGCAGTACTTC
17 TRBJ2-1 few NA TRBV19 CASSMGNEAWSYNEQFF TGTGCCAGTAGTATGGGGAACGAGGCCTGGAGCTACAATGAGCAGTTCTTC
12 TRBJ2-3 few NA TRBV5-1 CASGGSTDTQYF TGCGCCAGCGGAGGAAGCACAGATACGCAGTATTTT
18 TRBJ2-5 NA TRBD2 TRBV20-1 CSARVMVLAGGPGETQYF TGCAGTGCTAGAGTCATGGTTCTAGCGGGAGGGCCGGGGGAGACCCAGTACTTC
14 TRBJ1-2 many NA TRBV12-3/TRBV12-4 CARLFLWPPYGYTF TGTGCCCGGTTGTTTTTGTGGCCTCCCTATGGCTACACCTTC
13 TRBJ1-1 NA TRBD1 TRBV19 CASSAGGNTEAFF TGTGCCAGTAGTGCAGGGGGGAACACTGAAGCTTTCTTT
14 TRBJ2-3 many TRBD2 TRBV12-3/TRBV12-4 CASSASGGTDTQYF TGTGCCAGCAGTGCTAGCGGGGGCACAGATACGCAGTATTTT
14 TRBJ2-6 few NA TRBV5-5 CASSLVGGANVLTF TGTGCCAGCAGCTTGGTTGGGGGGGCCAACGTCCTGACTTTC
15 TRBJ2-2 NA TRBD1 TRBV4-2 CASSLGQEITGELFF TGTGCCAGCAGCCTTGGACAGGAGATAACCGGGGAGCTGTTTTTT
15 TRBJ2-3 few TRBD2 TRBV9 CASSVIAGGPDTQYF TGTGCCAGCAGCGTAATAGCGGGGGGGCCAGATACGCAGTATTTT
15 TRBJ2-1 few NA TRBV12-3/TRBV12-4 CASSPLGAVEVEQFF TGTGCCAGCAGCCCCTTGGGGGCGGTGGAGGTTGAGCAGTTCTTC
16 TRBJ1-5 many TRBD1 TRBV12-3/TRBV12-4 CASSPGDREGNQPQHF TGTGCCAGCAGTCCAGGGGACAGGGAGGGCAATCAGCCCCAGCATTTT
12 TRBJ1-2 NA NA TRBV18 CASEDGNYGYTF TGTGCCAGCGAGGACGGGAATTATGGCTACACCTTC
13 TRBJ2-7 many NA TRBV10-2 CASSDWSINEQYF TGCGCCAGCAGTGATTGGTCGATAAACGAGCAGTACTTC
13 TRBJ2-7 few TRBD1 TRBV12-3/TRBV12-4 CASSMPGTEVKYF TGTGCCAGCAGTATGCCCGGGACAGAGGTTAAGTACTTC
18 TRBJ2-2 few NA TRBV27 CASSSNRLAGNTGELFFF NA
14 TRBJ2-7 few NA TRBV20-1 CSAGIGRHSYEQYF TGCAGTGCTGGGATTGGGCGGCACAGCTACGAGCAGTACTTC
15 TRBJ2-2 NA TRBD1 TRBV6-1 CASSLGTENTGELFF TGTGCCAGCAGTCTCGGGACAGAGAACACCGGGGAGCTGTTTTTT
15 TRBJ2-7 few NA TRBV4-2 CASSQDTGSHYEQYF TGTGCCAGCAGCCAAGACACCGGGTCCCACTACGAGCAGTACTTC